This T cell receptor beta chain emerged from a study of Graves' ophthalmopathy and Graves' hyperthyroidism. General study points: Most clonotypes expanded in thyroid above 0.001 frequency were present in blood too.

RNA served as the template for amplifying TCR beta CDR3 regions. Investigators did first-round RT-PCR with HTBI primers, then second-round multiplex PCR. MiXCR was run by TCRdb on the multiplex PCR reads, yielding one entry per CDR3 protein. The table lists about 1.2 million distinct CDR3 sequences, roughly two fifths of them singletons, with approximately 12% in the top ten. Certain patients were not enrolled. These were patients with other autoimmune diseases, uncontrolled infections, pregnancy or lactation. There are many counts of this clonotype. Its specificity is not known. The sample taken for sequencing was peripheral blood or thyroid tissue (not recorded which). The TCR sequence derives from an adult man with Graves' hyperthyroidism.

In DNA form, the CDR3 reads TGTGCCAGTAGATCCGCCGACAGGCCAACTAACTATGGCTACACCTTC. Its translation: CASRSADRPTNYGYTF. V is TRBV19 and J is TRBJ1-2, with a tentative D call TRBD1 (6 bases). V lost 6 bases to trimming and J lost 0 bases, with 17 bases between them. Germline CDR1 LNHDA, CDR2 SQIVND (reference sequence). The CDR3 consists of 16 residues.